This T cell receptor beta chain was sequenced during a study of blood T cell repertoires in COVID-19. Original methodology: Reference gene primers were amplified, and this amplification served to estimate nucleated cell counts. Method: immunoSEQ multiplex PCR; TCRdb's copy keeps in-frame clones and lacks some. That table gives V, J and clone size, and the DNA gave D and trimming. The sample records hundreds of thousands of clones, nearly 90% being singletons. Germline CDR1 and CDR2: SGHDT and YYEEEE. The CDR3 extends over 15 amino acids. V shed 3 bases and J 2 bases; nucleotides not matched to a gene: 4.

This clonotype was obtained from a human donor in a cohort sampled during active COVID-19. The chain recombines TRBV5-6 with TRBJ1-2, with 10 bases lining up with TRBD1. The sequenced sample consisted of peripheral blood. CDR3 nucleotides: TGTGCCAGCAGCTCACCGGGACAGGGGAACTATGGCTACACCTTC. The encoded protein is CASSSPGQGNYGYTF. The full variable domain, rest sourced from reference TRBV5-6 and TRBJ1-2, is DAGVTQSPTHLIKTRGQQVTLRCSPKSGHDTVSWYQQALGQGPQFIFQYYEEEERQRGNFPDRFSGHQFPNYSSELNVNALLLGDSALYLCASSSPGQGNYGYTFGSGTRLTVV.